These T cell receptor beta chains were read from a single sample in a study of blood T cell repertoires in COVID-19. The table came from immunoSEQ multiplex PCR; TCRdb's copy has only in-frame clones and leaves some out. The repertoire holds about 310,000 clones, roughly 84% seen once, with 1% in the top ten. The sequencing input was peripheral blood. These TCRs come from a man in his forties or fifties with active or convalescent COVID-19. Both conserved end residues are part of each CDR3. A D gene is named only where the DNA matches it firmly. Size values are once, few and many counts, or a class for expanded clones, and some rows have none.

-	TRBV6-2/TRBV6-3	-	TRBJ1-3	CASSYSYGGNTIYF	TGTGCCAGCAGTTACTCGTACGGTGGAAACACCATATATTTT
-	TRBV7-2	TRBD2	TRBJ2-2	CASSHHRPGLAGGTGELFF	TGTGCCAGCAGCCACCATAGACCGGGACTAGCGGGAGGAACCGGGGAGCTGTTTTTT
-	TRBV12-3/TRBV12-4	TRBD1	TRBJ1-1	CASSPTGRPEAFF	TGTGCCAGCAGTCCGACAGGGCGTCCCGAAGCTTTCTTT
-	TRBV7-2	-	TRBJ2-5	CASSFLFVGTQYF	TGTGCCAGCAGCTTTCTATTTGTTGGGACCCAGTACTTC
-	TRBV12-3/TRBV12-4	-	TRBJ2-7	CASSLAAGDEQYF	TGTGCCAGCAGTTTAGCAGCAGGGGATGAGCAGTACTTC
-	TRBV4-3	TRBD2	TRBJ2-5	CASSQDQRRGRKETQYF	TGCGCCAGCAGCCAAGATCAACGGCGGGGGAGAAAAGAGACCCAGTACTTC
few	TRBV18	TRBD1	TRBJ1-5	CASSRGTGTRGRPQHF	TGTGCCAGCTCAAGGGGGACAGGGACCCGCGGCCGGCCCCAGCATTTT
-	TRBV5-8	-	TRBJ2-5	CASSLEGQTRETQYF	TGTGCCAGCAGCTTGGAAGGACAAACCAGGGAGACCCAGTACTTC
-	TRBV6-5	-	TRBJ1-4	CASSVGRSGEKLFF	TGTGCCAGCAGCGTAGGGAGGTCGGGTGAAAAACTGTTTTTT
-	TRBV9	TRBD2	TRBJ2-1	CASSVGTSGGSSYNEQFF	TGTGCCAGCAGCGTAGGGACTAGCGGGGGGAGCTCCTACAATGAGCAGTTCTTC
-	TRBV9	-	TRBJ2-2	CASSVNRENTGELFF	TGTGCCAGCAGCGTTAACCGGGAAAACACCGGGGAGCTGTTTTTT
-	TRBV9	-	TRBJ1-2	CASSVFHSGHGYTF	TGTGCCAGCAGCGTATTCCACAGCGGCCATGGCTACACCTTC
once	TRBV6-5	-	TRBJ1-3	CASSSQTGNTIYF	TGTGCCAGCAGTTCCCAGACAGGAAACACCATATATTTT
-	TRBV6-2/TRBV6-3	TRBD1	TRBJ2-3	CASSYRGRVGTDTQYF	TGTGCCAGCAGTTACAGGGGGCGAGTCGGCACAGATACGCAGTATTTT
-	TRBV12-2	-	TRBJ1-1	CASRLILIVAFF	TGTGCAAGTCGCTTGATCCTGATAGTTGCTTTCTTT